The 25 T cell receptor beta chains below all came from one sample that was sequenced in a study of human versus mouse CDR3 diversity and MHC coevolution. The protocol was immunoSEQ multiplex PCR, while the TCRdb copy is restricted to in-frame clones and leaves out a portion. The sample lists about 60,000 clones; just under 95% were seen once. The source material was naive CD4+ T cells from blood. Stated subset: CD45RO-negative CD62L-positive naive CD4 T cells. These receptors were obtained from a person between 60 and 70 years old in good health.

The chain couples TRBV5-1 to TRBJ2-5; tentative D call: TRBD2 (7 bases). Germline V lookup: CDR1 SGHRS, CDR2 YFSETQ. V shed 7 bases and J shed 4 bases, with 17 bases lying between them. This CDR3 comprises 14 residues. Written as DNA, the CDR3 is TGCGCCAGCGGAGAGGGAGGGGGGCGAGAGACCCAGTACTTC. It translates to CASGEGGGRETQYF.

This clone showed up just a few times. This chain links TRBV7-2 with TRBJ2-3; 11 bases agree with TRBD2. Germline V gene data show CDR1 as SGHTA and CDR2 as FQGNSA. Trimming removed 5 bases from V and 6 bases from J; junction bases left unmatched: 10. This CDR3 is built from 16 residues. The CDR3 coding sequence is TGTGCCAGCAGCGTCATAGCGGGAGGGCCGATCGATACGCAGTATTTT. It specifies CASSVIAGGPIDTQYF.

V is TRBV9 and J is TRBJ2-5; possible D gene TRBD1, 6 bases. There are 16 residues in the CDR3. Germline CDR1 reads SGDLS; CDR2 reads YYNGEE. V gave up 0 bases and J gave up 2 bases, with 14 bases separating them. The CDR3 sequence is CASSVGIDRRQETQYF. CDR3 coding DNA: TGTGCCAGCAGCGTAGGTATCGACAGGAGGCAAGAGACCCAGTACTTC.

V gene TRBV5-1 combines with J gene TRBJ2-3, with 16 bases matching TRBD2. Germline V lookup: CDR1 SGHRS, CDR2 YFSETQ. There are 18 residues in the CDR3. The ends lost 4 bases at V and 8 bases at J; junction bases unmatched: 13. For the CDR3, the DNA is TGCGCCAGCAGCCGGGGACTAGCGGGAGGGCCGGGTGATGGTACGCAGTATTTT. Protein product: CASSRGLAGGPGDGTQYF.

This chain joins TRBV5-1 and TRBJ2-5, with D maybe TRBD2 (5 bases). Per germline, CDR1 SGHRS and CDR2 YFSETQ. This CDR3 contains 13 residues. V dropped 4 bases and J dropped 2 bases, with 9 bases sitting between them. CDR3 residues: CASSGGGQETQYF. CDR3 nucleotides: TGCGCCAGCAGCGGCGGAGGACAAGAGACCCAGTACTTC.

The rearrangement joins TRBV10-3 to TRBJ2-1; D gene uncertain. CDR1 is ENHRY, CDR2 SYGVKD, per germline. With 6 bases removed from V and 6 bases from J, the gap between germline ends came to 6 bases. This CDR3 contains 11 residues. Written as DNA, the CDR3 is TGTGCCATCAGCAGTCTCAATGAGCAGTTCTTC. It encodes CAISSLNEQFF.

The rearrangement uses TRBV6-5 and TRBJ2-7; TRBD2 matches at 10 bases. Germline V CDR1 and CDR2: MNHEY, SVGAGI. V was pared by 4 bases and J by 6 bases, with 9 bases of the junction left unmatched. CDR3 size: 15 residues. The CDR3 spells CASSLLLAGAGEQYF. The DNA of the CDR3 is TGTGCCAGCAGTTTACTGCTAGCGGGAGCGGGCGAGCAGTACTTC.

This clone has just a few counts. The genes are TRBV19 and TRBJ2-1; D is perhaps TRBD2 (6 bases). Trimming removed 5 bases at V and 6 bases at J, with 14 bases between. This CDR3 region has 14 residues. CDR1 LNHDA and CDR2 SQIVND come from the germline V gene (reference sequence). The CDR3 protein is CASSPLTSINEQFF. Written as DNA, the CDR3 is TGTGCCAGTAGTCCGCTAACTAGCATCAATGAGCAGTTCTTC.

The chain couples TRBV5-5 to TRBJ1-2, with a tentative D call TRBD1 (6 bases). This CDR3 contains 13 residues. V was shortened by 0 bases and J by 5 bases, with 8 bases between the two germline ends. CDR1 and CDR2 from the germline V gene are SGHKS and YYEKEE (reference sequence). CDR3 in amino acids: CASSLAGEYGYTF. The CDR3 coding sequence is TGTGCCAGCAGCTTGGCAGGGGAGTATGGCTACACCTTC.

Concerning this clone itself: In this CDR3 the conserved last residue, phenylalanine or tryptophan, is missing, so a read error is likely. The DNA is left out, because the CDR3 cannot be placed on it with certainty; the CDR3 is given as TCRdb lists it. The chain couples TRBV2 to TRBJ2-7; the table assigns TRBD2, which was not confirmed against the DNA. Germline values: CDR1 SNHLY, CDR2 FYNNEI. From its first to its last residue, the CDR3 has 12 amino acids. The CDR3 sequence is CASSLTPVTEVA.

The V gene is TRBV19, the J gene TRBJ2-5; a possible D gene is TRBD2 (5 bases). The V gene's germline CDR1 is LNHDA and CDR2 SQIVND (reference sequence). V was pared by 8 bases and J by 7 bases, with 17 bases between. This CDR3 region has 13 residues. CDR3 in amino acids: CASGYTGSGTQYF. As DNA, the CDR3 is TGTGCCAGTGGGTACACGGGGAGTGGGACCCAGTACTTC.

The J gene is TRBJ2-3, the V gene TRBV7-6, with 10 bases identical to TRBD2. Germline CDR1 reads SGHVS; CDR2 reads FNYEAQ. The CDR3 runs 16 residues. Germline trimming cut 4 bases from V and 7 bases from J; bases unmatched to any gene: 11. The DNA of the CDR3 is TGTGCCAGCAGCTCTCCGACTAGCGGGTCTCCAAATACGCAGTATTTT. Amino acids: CASSSPTSGSPNTQYF. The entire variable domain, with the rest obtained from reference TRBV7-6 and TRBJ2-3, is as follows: GAGVSQSPRYKVTKRGQDVALRCDPISGHVSLYWYRQALGQGPEFLTYFNYEAQQDKSGLPNDRFSAERPEGSISTLTIQRTEQRDSAMYRCASSSPTSGSPNTQYFGPGTRLTVL.

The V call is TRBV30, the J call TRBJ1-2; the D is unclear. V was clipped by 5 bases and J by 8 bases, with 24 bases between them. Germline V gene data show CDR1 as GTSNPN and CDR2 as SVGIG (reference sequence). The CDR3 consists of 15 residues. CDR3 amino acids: CAWPPEGSLFGGYTF. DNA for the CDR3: TGTGCCTGGCCCCCTGAGGGTTCGTTGTTCGGAGGCTACACCTTC. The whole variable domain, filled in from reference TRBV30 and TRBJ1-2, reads SQTIHQWPATLVQPVGSPLSLECTVEGTSNPNLYWYRQAAGRGLQLLFYSVGIGQISSEVPQNLSASRPQDRQFILSSKKLLLSDSGFYLCAWPPEGSLFGGYTFGSGTRLTVV.

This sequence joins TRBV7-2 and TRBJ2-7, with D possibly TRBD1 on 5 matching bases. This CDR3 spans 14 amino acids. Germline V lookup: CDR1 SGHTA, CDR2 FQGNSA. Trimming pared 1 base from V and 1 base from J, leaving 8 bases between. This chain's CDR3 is CASSLDDRSYEQYF. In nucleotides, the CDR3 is TGTGCCAGCAGCTTAGATGACAGATCCTACGAGCAGTACTTC.

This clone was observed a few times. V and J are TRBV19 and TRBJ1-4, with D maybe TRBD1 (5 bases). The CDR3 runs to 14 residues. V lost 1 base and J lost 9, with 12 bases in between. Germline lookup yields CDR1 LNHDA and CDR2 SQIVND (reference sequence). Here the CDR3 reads CASSIGDSRKKLFF. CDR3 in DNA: TGTGCCAGTAGTATAGGGGACTCGCGGAAAAAACTGTTTTTT.

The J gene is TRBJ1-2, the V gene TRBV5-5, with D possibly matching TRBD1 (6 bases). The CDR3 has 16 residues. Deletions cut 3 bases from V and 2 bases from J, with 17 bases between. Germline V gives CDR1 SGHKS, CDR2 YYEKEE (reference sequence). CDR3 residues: CASSSGGPGSNYGYTF. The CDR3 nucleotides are TGTGCCAGCAGCTCCGGGGGGCCAGGGTCCAACTATGGCTACACCTTC.

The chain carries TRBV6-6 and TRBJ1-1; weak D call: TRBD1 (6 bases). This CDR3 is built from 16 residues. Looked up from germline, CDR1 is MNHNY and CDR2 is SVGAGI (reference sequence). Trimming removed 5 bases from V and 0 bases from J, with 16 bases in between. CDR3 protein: CASSNKVRGVNTEAFF. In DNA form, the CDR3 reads TGTGCCAGCAGTAACAAGGTCAGGGGCGTGAACACTGAAGCTTTCTTT.

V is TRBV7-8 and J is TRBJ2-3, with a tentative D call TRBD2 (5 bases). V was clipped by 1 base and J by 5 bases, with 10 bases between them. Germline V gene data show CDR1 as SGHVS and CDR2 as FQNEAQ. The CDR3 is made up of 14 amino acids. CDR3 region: CASSLVGRVDTQYF. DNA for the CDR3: TGTGCCAGCAGCTTAGTTGGGCGGGTAGATACGCAGTATTTT.

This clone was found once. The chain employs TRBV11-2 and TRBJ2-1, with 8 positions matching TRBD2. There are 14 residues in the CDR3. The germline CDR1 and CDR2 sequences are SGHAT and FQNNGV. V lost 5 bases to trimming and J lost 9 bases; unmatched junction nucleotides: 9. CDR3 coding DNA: TGTGCCAGCAGCCAGGTTACTAGCGGAGTTGAGCAGTTCTTC. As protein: CASSQVTSGVEQFF.

The CDR3 bases are TGCGCCAGCAGCACCGGGACACAAAACACTGAAGCTTTCTTT. Encoded protein: CASSTGTQNTEAFF. J is TRBJ1-1 and V is TRBV5-1, with D tentatively TRBD1 (6 bases). In germline, CDR1 is SGHRS, CDR2 YFSETQ. The CDR3 is 14 residues long. The V end lost 4 bases, the J end lost 2 bases, and 12 bases lay between the germline ends.

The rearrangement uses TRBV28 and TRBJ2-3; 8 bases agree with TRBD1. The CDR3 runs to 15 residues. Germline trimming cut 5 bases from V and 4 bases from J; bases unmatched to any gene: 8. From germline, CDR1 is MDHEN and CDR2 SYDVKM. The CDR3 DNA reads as TGTGCCAGCAGTCGGACAGGGTCCTCCGCAGATACGCAGTATTTT. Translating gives CASSRTGSSADTQYF.

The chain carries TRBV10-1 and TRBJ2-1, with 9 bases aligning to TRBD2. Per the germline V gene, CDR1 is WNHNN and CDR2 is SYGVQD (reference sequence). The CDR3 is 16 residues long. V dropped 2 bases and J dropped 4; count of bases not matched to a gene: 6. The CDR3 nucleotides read TGCGCCAGCAGTGAGGGAGGGCGGGAGGGGTACAATGAGCAGTTCTTC. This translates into CASSEGGREGYNEQFF.

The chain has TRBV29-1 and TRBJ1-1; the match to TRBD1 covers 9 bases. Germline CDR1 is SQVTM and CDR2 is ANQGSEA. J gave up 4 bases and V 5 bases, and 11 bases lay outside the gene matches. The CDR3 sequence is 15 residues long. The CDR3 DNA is TGCAGCGTTCTTGGGACAGGGACCTTGAGCACTGAAGCTTTCTTT. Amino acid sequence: CSVLGTGTLSTEAFF. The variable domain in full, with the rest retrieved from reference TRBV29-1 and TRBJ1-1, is SAVISQKPSRDICQRGTSLTIQCQVDSQVTMMFWYRQQPGQSLTLIATANQGSEATYESGFVIDKFPISRPNLTFSTLTVSNMSPEDSSIYLCSVLGTGTLSTEAFFGQGTRLTVV.

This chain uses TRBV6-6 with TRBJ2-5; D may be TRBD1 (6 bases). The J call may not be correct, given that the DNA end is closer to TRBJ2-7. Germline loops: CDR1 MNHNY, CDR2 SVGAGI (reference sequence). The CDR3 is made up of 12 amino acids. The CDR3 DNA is TGTGCCAGCCGGGACATGCGCTACGAGCAGTACTTC. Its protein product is CASRDMRYEQYF.

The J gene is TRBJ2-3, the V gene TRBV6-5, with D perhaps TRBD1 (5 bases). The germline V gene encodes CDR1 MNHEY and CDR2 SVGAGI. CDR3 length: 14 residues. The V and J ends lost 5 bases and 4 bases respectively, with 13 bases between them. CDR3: CASSDPTVADTQYF. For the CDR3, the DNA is TGTGCCAGCAGTGATCCGACAGTAGCAGATACGCAGTATTTT.